This T cell receptor beta chain was documented in a study of molecular identifiers for immune sequencing clone quantification (dated by TCRdb to 2016 to 2018). Turning to the overall study: In a replicate experiment, RNA from around 20,000 or 100,000 naive CD8 T cells was split into five aliquots, four of which were sequenced. The study was a methods study using CD8 T cells to benchmark molecular-identifier clustering-based TCR repertoire sequencing (MIDCIRS) and TCR RNA copy counting. Broader findings and caveats from the paper: Highly expanded clone sizes could be underestimated because identical TCR molecules may share a barcode. In CMV-specific effector cells, over 98% of molecules were held by clones above 20 RNA copies, whereas under 1% of molecules were held by such clones in naive cells. When barcode sub-clustering was omitted, TCR diversity was inflated by chimeric consensus sequences, with chimeras reaching as high as 47%. A single cell's worth of spiked-in Jurkat TCR RNA was reported detectable even among under 1.3 million naive CD8 T cells. About 2.9 recovered TCR RNA copies per cell were obtained by modeling, versus around 10 by digital PCR, implying a capture efficiency of about 30%. The naive libraries included spiked-in Jurkat TCR RNA (over nine copies' worth), and this RNA is not part of the donor repertoire.

This clonotype was observed at least ten times. Its antigen target is currently unknown. The input lacks base qualities; no much larger clone sits a single base away. The CDR3 spans 12 residues, from the cysteine through the phenylalanine. Only CDR3 DNA is held: 36 bases, read in frame from base 1. Sequences SEHNR (CDR1) and FQNEAQ (CDR2) are obtained from the germline V gene (reference sequence). V was cut back by 3 bases and J by 6 bases, leaving a gap of 9 bases between them. Libraries were constructed by PCR. The sequencer was an Illumina HiSeq 4000. Preparation of bulk TCR libraries followed a previously described approach, with the TCR primers listed in Table S5. Total RNA was purified with the Qiagen AllPrep DNA/RNA kit. Before any analysis, reads coming from multiple sequencing runs of the same library were combined into one pool. The paper's data handling went like this. Reads were retained only if the reads had an exact TCR constant sequence, and the retained reads were trimmed to 150 nt and grouped according to their 12-nt molecular barcodes. Within each barcode group, reads were sub-clustered at a 15% Levenshtein threshold, and quality-weighted consensus sequences were built per RNA molecule. Non-functional sequences were filtered out, along with any lower-count sequence sitting one edit away from another sequence. Based on a fit of two negative binomial distributions, barcode sub-clusters having less than 20% of the maximum read count were discarded. TCRdb cleaned the public reads at Q25 with fastp, built clones with MiXCR and kept in-frame beta chains. Every distinct CDR3 protein forms one entry, paired with its most common genes and DNA. The V and J calls and clone size are TCRdb's, not the authors'. Recorded for this sample are 60,000 to 75,000 distinct CDR3 sequences; 19% of them occurred a single time. More than 1.2% of the sample is held by the ten biggest clonotypes.

Libraries of naive CD8 T cells were generated from roughly 21,000 to 960,000 sorted cells, with 10%, 30% or 50% of the purified RNA used. Naive CD8 T cells, defined as CD8+CD4-CCR7+CD45RA+, were FACS-sorted into RLT Plus buffer on a BD FACSAria II. Detection sensitivity was tested by spiking Jurkat RNA equal to about eleven TCR copies' worth into samples containing roughly 17,000-1,000,000 naive CD8 T cells. CD8 T cells were enriched using RosetteSep CD8+ T Cell Enrichment Cocktail and Ficoll-Paque, and the enriched cells then underwent ACK red cell lysis. The origin of this receptor is a human donor in good health. Some libraries in this study had Jurkat cell RNA spiked in. The chain employs TRBV7-9 and TRBJ2-7, and possibly TRBD2, on 5 matching bases. What was sequenced was naive CD8+ T cells from blood, with Jurkat cell RNA spiked in. The cell subset or site label, read with the paper, signifies: FACS-sorted CD8+CD4-CCR7+CD45RA+ naive T cells. The base sequence is TGTGCCAGCAGCTTCGGGGTCGGCGAGCAGTACTTC. This encodes CASSFGVGEQYF.